The source of this T cell receptor beta chain is a study of molecular identifiers for immune sequencing clone quantification. Study-level results: More than 97% of effector molecules, versus under 1% of naive-cell molecules, belonged to clones above 20 RNA copies.

TCRdb re-derived calls from the PCR reads in MiXCR, one entry per CDR3 protein. The table lists 85,000 to 90,000 distinct CDR3 sequences, over 15% of them singletons. J was trimmed by 4 bases and V by 1 base; bases with no gene match: 5. Germline V gives CDR1 LNHDA, CDR2 SQIVND (reference sequence). This CDR3 has 15 amino acids. Notes on this clonotype: The target antigen is unknown.

This sequence was found in a human donor in good health. Some libraries in this study had Jurkat cell RNA spiked in. The sequencing input was naive CD8+ T cells from blood, with Jurkat cell RNA spiked in. Subset meaning: FACS-sorted CD8+CD4-CCR7+CD45RA+ naive T cells. The chain uses TRBV19 and TRBJ2-3; 7 positions agree with TRBD2. DNA for the CDR3: TGTGCCAGTAGTATAGGCGGGAGAGTATCAGATACGCAGTATTTT. Its protein product is CASSIGGRVSDTQYF.